The entry below describes one T cell receptor (beta chain). Peripheral blood, together with lesional scalp punch biopsies, was collected from alopecia areata patients. Sorting of CD4+ and CD8+ T cells was performed on PBMCs. The V end was cut by 5 bases, the J end by 4 bases, with 11 bases between. Germline V gene sequence: CDR1 MDHEN, CDR2 SYDVKM. The CDR3 is 13 amino acids. These data belong to a study of CD8+ T cells in alopecia areata. In each case, RNA was isolated and then reverse transcribed into cDNA as the sequencing template. Method: immunoSEQ multiplex PCR; TCRdb's copy keeps in-frame clones and lacks some. Of about 110,000 clones listed, 45% to 60% are singletons.

The chain uses TRBV28 and TRBJ1-1; D is uncertain. Source material: NKG2D-low CD8+ T cells sorted from blood. The sequence came from a human donor with alopecia areata. In nucleotides, the CDR3 is TGTGCCAGCAGTCCTGGCAGGACCACTGAAGCTTTCTTT. It specifies CASSPGRTTEAFF.